This TCR beta chain comes out of a study of patients and donors after allogeneic stem cell transplantation (dated by TCRdb to about 2020). The library was built by means of RT-PCR. Instrument used: NextSeq 550. TCRdb reworked the public reads: Q25 trimming with fastp, MiXCR clone assembly, productive beta chains retained. One record per CDR3 amino acid sequence lists the most common genes and DNA. The sample includes approximately 430,000 distinct CDR3 sequences, with 16% observed a single time. The ten largest account for around 7.2% of the sample. V is reduced by 4 bases and J by 13 bases, leaving a spacing of 20 bases between them. Including the terminal cysteine and phenylalanine, the CDR3 comprises 14 residues. Only the CDR3 part of the read is kept: 42 bases, read in frame from the first base. The germline V gene (reference sequence) sets CDR1 to SEHNR and CDR2 to FQNEAQ. This clonotype was observed a few times. What this receptor recognizes is not known. One base away there is no much larger clone; base qualities are not given.

The sequence links TRBV7-9 to TRBJ2-4; no D gene can be assigned with confidence. Sequenced: blood, either unsorted or a sorted T cell fraction (not recorded which). The TCR comes from a human donor who was either an allogeneic HSCT recipient or a stem cell or donor lymphocyte infusion donor (not recorded which). It is not recorded whose cells these are; they may come from a transplant donor. The CDR3 corresponds to CASSSDPLASHQYF. Here is the DNA: TGTGCCAGCAGCTCCGACCCCTTGGCCAGCCACCAGTACTTC.